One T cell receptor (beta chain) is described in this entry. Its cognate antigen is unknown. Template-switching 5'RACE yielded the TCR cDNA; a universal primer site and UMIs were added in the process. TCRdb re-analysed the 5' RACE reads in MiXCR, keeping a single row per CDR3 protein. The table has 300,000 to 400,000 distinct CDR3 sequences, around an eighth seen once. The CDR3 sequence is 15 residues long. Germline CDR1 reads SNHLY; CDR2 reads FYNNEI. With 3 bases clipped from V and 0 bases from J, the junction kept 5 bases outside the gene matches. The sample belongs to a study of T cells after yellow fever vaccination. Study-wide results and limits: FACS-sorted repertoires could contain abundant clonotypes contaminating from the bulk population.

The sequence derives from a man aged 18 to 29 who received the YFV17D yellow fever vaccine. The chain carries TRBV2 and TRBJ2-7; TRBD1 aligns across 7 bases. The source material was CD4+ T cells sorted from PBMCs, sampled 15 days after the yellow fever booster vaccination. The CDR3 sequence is CASSESRGSSYEQYV. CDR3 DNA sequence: TGTGCCAGCAGTGAGTCCAGGGGGAGCTCCTACGAGCAGTACGTC.